One T cell receptor (beta chain) is described in this entry. Its antigen remains unidentified. Then a second PCR, running roughly 7 to 11 cycles, was carried out with a sample-barcoded 5' primer and a J-beta primer mix. One entry per CDR3 protein results from TCRdb running MiXCR on the 5' RACE reads. In the table there are approximately 800,000 distinct CDR3 sequences, around a quarter of which are singletons. These data originate in a study of blood T cells in healthy people across ages. Findings and caveats of the study: Relative to aged donors, long-lived donors carried more naive CD4+ cells and displayed higher diversity.

The same sample was also studied in work on T cells of mothers and their children. That source reports: Samples were provided by three healthy Caucasian mothers and their six children. Related pairs of mothers and children showed slightly higher, non-significant overlap versus unrelated pairs.

The TCR sequence derives from a boy younger than 18 in good health. The sequenced sample was blood.

The CDR3 spells CSVETGRNYGYTF. DNA for the CDR3: TGCAGCGTTGAAACGGGACGGAACTATGGCTACACCTTC. The chain joins TRBV29-1 to TRBJ1-2, with a tentative D call TRBD1 (5 bases). The V end lost 2 bases, the J end lost 2 bases, and 9 bases lay between the germline ends. CDR3 size: 13 residues. Germline V gives CDR1 SQVTM, CDR2 ANQGSEA.